This T cell receptor beta chain was recorded in a study of OX40 agonist ivuxolimab in advanced cancers. Regarding the research as a whole: Ivuxolimab, which targeted the costimulatory receptor OX40 (CD134), was an agonistic, fully human IgG2 monoclonal antibody. Of the roughly 54 dose-escalation patients, hepatocellular carcinoma was present in approximately 20, melanoma in approximately 15, renal cell carcinoma in 9 and head and neck cancer in 9. Patients were allowed to have had prior anti-PD-1, anti-PD-L1 or anti-CTLA-4 therapy, and more than 35% of the dose-escalation patients had been treated with checkpoint inhibitors. The point of sequencing TCRbeta in the periphery was to test whether ivuxolimab changed TCR sequence diversity and drove clonal T-cell expansion. Three dose-escalation patients achieved partial responses, one with hepatocellular carcinoma and two with cutaneous melanoma. In the dose-escalation cohort, 70% to 90% of patients were male, and the mean age was roughly 60 years with a range of about 20 to 90. The paper reports the monotherapy dose-escalation portion (N = 52 patients) of the phase I ivuxolimab trial. Intravenous ivuxolimab was administered to patients every 2 weeks at six dose levels: 0.01, 0.1, 0.3, 1.5, 3 and 10 mg/kg. Beyond this particular receptor, the publication reports: Low levels of normalized T-cell clonal expansion were also seen in some patients who did not respond. At doses from 0.1 to 3.0 mg/kg, clonal expansion was seen in both CD4+ and CD8+ blood T cells between baseline and week 6. Partial responders in the 0.1-3.0 mg/kg groups had among the lowest normalized peripheral clonal expansion, especially among CD8+ T cells. After ivuxolimab, expanded clones were on average more numerous among CD8+ T cells than among CD4+ T cells. Antigen specificity was not determined for the clonally expanded peripheral T cells.

To sequence the TCRbeta CDR3 region, genomic DNA was isolated from the sorted cells. The immunoSEQ Assay was used for sequencing of TCRbeta CDR3 regions. TCRdb took over this immuneACCESS table, retaining in-frame rearrangements with V and J assigned. Such tables are incomplete; in checked studies, under half of the missing clones stem from an unresolved V gene, and the remainder is unexplained. Recorded for this sample are about 69,000 clones; 85% of them occurred a single time. The ten most abundant clones make up approximately 6.1% of the sample. The CDR3 numbers 14 residues from cysteine through phenylalanine. Just CDR3 DNA is preserved here, 42 bases in frame from base 1. CDR1 and CDR2 are drawn from the germline V gene: MDHEN, SYDVKM. The trial excluded patients who had a history of autoimmune disease or were on systemic immunosuppression. Peripheral blood for TCR sequencing was collected from all dose cohorts at baseline, on cycle 4 day 1, and on cycle 7 day 1. The samples were taken from a phase I, first-in-human, multicenter, open-label dose-escalation trial of ivuxolimab. Adults with locally advanced or metastatic head and neck squamous cell, hepatocellular, melanoma or renal cell carcinoma were enrolled in the trial. Before TCR sequencing, CD4+ T cells and CD8+ T cells were sorted from peripheral blood as separate populations.

Worth noting for this clone: There is no known antigen for this receptor. The junction departs from germline at one end; a sequencing error may be responsible.

The clonotype comes from an adult with an advanced solid tumor such as melanoma, head and neck, liver or kidney cancer. The sample in question was CD4+ or CD8+ T cells sorted from blood, obtained in a trial of the OX40 agonist ivuxolimab. The receptor chain draws on TRBV28 and TRBJ2-7; 11 bases in between match TRBD2. The CDR3 amino acid sequence is: CASSLLAGGQPPRF. In nucleotides, the sequence is TGTGCCAGCAGTTTGCTAGCGGGGGGCCAACCTCCGAGGTTC. Reference TRBV28 and TRBJ2-7 proteins supply the regions before and after the CDR3; the full variable domain is: DVKVTQSSRYLVKRTGEKVFLECVQDMDHENMFWYRQDPGLGLRLIYFSYDVKMKEKGDIPEGYSVSREKKERFSLILESASTNQTSMYLCASSLLAGGQPPRFGPGTRLTVT.